The sequence of this TCR beta chain was determined in a study of CD8+ T cells in alopecia areata. Extraction of RNA preceded its reverse transcription into cDNA, which served as the sequencing template. Measured with immunoSEQ multiplex PCR; TCRdb has only the in-frame clones, and not every one. Of about 150,000 clones listed, about 60% were seen once; the top ten hold around 4.8%. Study observations and caveats: Elevated clonality characterized lesional scalp relative to normal scalp, particularly in alopecia totalis/universalis. Scalp sequencing captures resident alphabeta T cells of normal skin too. Among patients, TCR sharing was less clear than in mice, a difference possibly due in part to HLA diversity in the patient population.

Germline trimming cut 2 bases from V and 8 bases from J; bases unmatched to any gene: 2. The CDR3 loop spans 12 amino acids. The germline V gene has CDR1 SQVTM and CDR2 ANQGSEA. This clone was observed a single time. The antigen remains undetermined. This TCR was recovered from a human donor in good health. The chain uses TRBV29-1 and TRBJ2-1, with 8 bases aligning to TRBD2. The specimen sequenced was CD4+ T cells sorted from blood. As DNA, the CDR3 is TGCAGCGTTGAATTAGCGGGGTATGAGCAGTTCTTC. Protein sequence: CSVELAGYEQFF.